The sequence of this T cell receptor beta chain was determined in a study of CD8 T cells in ankylosing spondylitis. TCRdb fed the 5' RACE reads into MiXCR, producing one record per CDR3 protein. The sample records hundreds of thousands of distinct CDR3 sequences, roughly 24% being singletons. This CDR3 contains 14 residues. The junction had 8 bases not matched to a gene; V was cut back by 5 bases and J by 7 bases. A few counts support this clonotype. This sequence was found in a male donor with ankylosing spondylitis or in good health (not recorded which). The chain couples TRBV12-3 or TRBV12-4 to TRBJ1-5, with 7 bases identical to TRBD1. The sample taken for sequencing was blood, either unsorted or a sorted T cell fraction (not recorded which). In DNA, the CDR3 is TGTGCCAGCAGTCAGACAGGGCCAGGACAGCCCCAGCATTTT. Translated: CASSQTGPGQPQHF.